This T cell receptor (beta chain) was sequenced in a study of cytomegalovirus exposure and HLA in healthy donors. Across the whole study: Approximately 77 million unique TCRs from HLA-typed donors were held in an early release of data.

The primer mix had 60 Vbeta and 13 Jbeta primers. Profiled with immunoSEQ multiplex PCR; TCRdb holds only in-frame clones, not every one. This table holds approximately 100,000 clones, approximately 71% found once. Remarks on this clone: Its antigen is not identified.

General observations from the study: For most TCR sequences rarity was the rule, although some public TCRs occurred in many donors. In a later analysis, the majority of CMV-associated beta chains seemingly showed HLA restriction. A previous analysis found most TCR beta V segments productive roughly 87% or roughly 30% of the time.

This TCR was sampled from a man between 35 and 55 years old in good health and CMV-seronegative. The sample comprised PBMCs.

The CDR3 sequence: CSVDRDYGYTF. CDR3 nucleotides: TGCAGCGTTGACAGGGACTATGGCTACACCTTC. The rearrangement joins TRBV29-1 to TRBJ1-2, with a possible D match to TRBD1 (5 bases). Germline V gene sequence: CDR1 SQVTM, CDR2 ANQGSEA. The CDR3 extends over 11 amino acids. V gave up 3 bases and J gave up 3 bases, with 5 bases separating them.